This T cell receptor (beta chain) was retrieved from a study of cytomegalovirus exposure and HLA in healthy donors. Study details: The 95 to 150 validation repertoires were produced on the same platform as the 550 to 700 repertoires of the first cohort. This was reported in a later analysis. Broader study findings: CMV antigen specificity of a few CMV-associated chains was confirmed in vitro. TCR beta chains numbering 164 were designated cytomegalovirus-associated. TCR clusters originating in the first cohort tended to co-occur in the approximately 130 validation repertoires, according to a later analysis.

Generated by immunoSEQ multiplex PCR, the TCRdb table keeps only in-frame clones and is missing some. The top ten clones hold 5% to 7% of a sample with 150,000 to 200,000 clones, approximately 87% of them seen once. The CDR3 is made up of 15 amino acids. V was trimmed by 2 bases and J by 2 bases, leaving 12 bases between them. Germline V CDR1 and CDR2: LGHNA, YNFKEQ. This clone was seen just once. Its antigen is as yet unknown. Sequencing was performed on PBMCs. V gene TRBV4-2 combines with J gene TRBJ2-5; tentatively, D is TRBD1 (5 bases). This clonotype was obtained from a woman aged 25 to 39 in good health and CMV-seronegative. The CDR3, as DNA: TGTGCCAGCAGCCAACCCAGGGCCGGGCAAGAGACCCAGTACTTC. Protein: CASSQPRAGQETQYF.